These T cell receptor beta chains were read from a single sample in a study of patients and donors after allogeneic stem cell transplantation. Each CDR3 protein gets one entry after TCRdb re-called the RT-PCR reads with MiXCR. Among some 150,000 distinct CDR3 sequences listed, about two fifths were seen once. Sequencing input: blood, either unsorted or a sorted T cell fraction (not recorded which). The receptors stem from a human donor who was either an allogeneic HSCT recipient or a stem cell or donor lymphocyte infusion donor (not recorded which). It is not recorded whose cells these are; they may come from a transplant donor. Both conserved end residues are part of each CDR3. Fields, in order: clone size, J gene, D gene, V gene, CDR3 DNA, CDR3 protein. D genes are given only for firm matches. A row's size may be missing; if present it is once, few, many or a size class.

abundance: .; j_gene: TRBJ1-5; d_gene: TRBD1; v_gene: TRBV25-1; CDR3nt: TGTGCCAACAGTGAAGGGGGCCAGGGTCCACATCAGCCCCAGCATTTT; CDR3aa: CANSEGGQGPHQPQHF
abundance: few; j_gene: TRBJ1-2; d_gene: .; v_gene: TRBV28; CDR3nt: TGTGCCAGCAGTTTAGCGGATAACTATGGCTACACCTTC; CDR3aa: CASSLADNYGYTF
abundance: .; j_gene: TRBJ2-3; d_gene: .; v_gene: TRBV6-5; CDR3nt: TGTGCCAGCAGTTACGCAGGCACAGATACGCAGTATTTT; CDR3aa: CASSYAGTDTQYF
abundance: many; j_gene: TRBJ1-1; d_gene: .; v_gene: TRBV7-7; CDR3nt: TGTGCTAGCAGCCCGTTTCGGAGGCGAAATTTGACTGAAGCTTTCTTT; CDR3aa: CASSPFRRRNLTEAFF
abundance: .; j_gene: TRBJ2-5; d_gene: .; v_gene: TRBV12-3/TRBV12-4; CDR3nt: TGTGCCAGCAGACCCGGGGGCCGGGAGACCCAGTACTTC; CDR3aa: CASRPGGRETQYF
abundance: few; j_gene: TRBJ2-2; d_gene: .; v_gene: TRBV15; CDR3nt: TGTGCCACCAGCCTAGGACAGATCACCGGGGAGCTGTTTTTT; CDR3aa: CATSLGQITGELFF
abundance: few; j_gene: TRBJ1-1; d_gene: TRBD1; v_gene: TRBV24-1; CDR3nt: TGTGCCACCAGTGACAACAGGGGAATTGGGGACACTGAAGCTTTCTTT; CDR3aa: CATSDNRGIGDTEAFF
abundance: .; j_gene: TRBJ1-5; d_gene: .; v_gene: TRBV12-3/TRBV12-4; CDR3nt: TGTGCCAGCAGCCACGGCGGGCCCCAGCATTTT; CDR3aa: CASSHGGPQHF
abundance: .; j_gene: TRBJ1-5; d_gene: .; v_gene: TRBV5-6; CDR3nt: TGTGCCAGCAGCTTGTGGGTAAGCAATCAGCCCCAGCATTTT; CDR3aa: CASSLWVSNQPQHF
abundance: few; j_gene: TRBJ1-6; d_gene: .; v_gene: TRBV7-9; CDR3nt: TGTGCCAGCAGCTGCACTGGGGGATGGAATTCACCCCTCCACTTT; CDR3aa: CASSCTGGWNSPLHF
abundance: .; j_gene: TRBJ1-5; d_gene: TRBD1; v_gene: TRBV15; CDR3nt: TGTGCCACCAGCAGCAACAGGGGGCGAGTAAATCAGCCCCAGCATTTT; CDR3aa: CATSSNRGRVNQPQHF
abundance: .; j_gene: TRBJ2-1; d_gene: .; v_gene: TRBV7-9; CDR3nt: TGTGCCAGCAGCTTAATGGGGGCGAGCGACAATGAGCAGTTCTTC; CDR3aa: CASSLMGASDNEQFF
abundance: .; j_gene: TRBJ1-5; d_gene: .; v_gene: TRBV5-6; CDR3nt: TGTGCCAGCAGCTTGAAGGGCCCACCCAATCAGCCCCAGCATTTT; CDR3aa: CASSLKGPPNQPQHF
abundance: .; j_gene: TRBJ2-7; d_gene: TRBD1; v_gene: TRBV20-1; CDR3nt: TGCAGTGCTAACCGGGACAGGGTCCCCTACGAGCAGTACTTC; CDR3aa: CSANRDRVPYEQYF
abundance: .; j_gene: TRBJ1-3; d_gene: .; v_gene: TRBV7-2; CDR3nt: TGTGCCAGCAGCTTAGCCCAAAGGGCTGGAAACACCATATATTTT; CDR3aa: CASSLAQRAGNTIYF
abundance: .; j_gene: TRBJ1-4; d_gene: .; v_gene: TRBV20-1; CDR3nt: TGCAGTGCTAGAGATCACCAGCTACACAACTACAACGAAAAACTGTTTTTT; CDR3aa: CSARDHQLHNYNEKLFF
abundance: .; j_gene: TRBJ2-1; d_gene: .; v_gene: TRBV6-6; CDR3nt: TGTGCCACTCTATCCGCGGCAGCGAGCAATGAGCAGTTCTTC; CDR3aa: CATLSAAASNEQFF
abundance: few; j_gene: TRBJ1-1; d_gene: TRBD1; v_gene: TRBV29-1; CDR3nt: TGCAGCGTTCGACAGGGAAGAGTAGACACTGAAGCTTTCTTT; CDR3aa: CSVRQGRVDTEAFF
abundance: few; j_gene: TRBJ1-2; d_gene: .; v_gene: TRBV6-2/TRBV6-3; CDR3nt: TGTGCCAGCAGTTCCACAGGAAGCTGCACCTTC; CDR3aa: CASSSTGSCTF
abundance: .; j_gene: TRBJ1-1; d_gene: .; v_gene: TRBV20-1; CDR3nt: TGCAGTGCCCCCAGGGACTTCCCACCAGGGGACACTGAAGCTTTCTTT; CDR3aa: CSAPRDFPPGDTEAFF
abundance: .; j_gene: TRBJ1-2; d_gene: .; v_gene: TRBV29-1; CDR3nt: TGCAGCGTCCGCGGGGGCGCCGACTATGGCTACACCTTC; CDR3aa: CSVRGGADYGYTF
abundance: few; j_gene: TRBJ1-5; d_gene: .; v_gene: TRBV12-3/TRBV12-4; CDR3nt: TGTGCCAGCAGTTTCGTTGCAGCCACCCAGCCCCAGCATTTT; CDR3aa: CASSFVAATQPQHF
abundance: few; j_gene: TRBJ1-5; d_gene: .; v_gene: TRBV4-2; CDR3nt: TGTGCCAGCAGCCTGGACTCCTACTATCAGCCCCAGCATTTT; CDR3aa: CASSLDSYYQPQHF
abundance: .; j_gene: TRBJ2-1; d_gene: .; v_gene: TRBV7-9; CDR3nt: TGTGCCAGCAGGGATCAGGGAACCTACAATGAGCAGTTCTTC; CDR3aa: CASRDQGTYNEQFF
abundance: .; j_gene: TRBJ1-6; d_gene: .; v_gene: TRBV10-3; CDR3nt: TGTGCCATCAGTGTAGGGAATTCACCCCTCCACTTT; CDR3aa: CAISVGNSPLHF
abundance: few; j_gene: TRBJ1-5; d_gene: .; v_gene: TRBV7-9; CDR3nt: TGTGCCAGCAGCACCACCAGGGGCCCCAATCAGCCCCAGCATTTT; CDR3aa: CASSTTRGPNQPQHF
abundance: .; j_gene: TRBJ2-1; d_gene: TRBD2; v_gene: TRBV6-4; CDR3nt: TGTGCCAGCAGCCCGCTCGGGGGGAGCTCCTACAATGAGCAGTTCTTC; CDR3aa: CASSPLGGSSYNEQFF
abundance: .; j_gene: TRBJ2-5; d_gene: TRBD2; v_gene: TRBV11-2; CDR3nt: TGTGCCAGCACCCCCCTGGGGGGGATGGAGACCCAGTACTTC; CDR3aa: CASTPLGGMETQYF
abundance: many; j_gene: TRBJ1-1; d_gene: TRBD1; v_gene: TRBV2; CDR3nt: TGTGCCAGCAGTCGGGACAGAGACACTGAAGCTTTCTTT; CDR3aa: CASSRDRDTEAFF
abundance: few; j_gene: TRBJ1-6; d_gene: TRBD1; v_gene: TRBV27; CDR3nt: TGTGCCAGCGGGGACAGGGACTCCTCACCCCTCCACTTT; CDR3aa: CASGDRDSSPLHF
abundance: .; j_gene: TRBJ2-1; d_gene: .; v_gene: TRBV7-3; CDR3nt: TGTGCCAGCTCCTCTTGGGGTGGGAACAATGAGCAGTTCTTC; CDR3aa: CASSSWGGNNEQFF
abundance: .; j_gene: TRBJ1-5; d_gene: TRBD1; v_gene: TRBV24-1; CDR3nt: TGTGCCACCAGTGGGACAGGGGATGATCAGCCCCAGCATTTT; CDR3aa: CATSGTGDDQPQHF
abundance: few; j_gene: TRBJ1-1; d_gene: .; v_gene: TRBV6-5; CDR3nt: TGTGCCAGCAGTTACTCCGTTGGGGCTGAAGCTTTCTTT; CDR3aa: CASSYSVGAEAFF
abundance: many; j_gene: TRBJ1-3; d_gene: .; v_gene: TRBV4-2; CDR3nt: TGTGCCAGCAGCCAACGAGCCGCCCTTCAGGGATCTGGAAACACCATATATTTT; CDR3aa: CASSQRAALQGSGNTIYF
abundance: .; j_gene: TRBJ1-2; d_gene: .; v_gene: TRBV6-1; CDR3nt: TGTGCCAGCAGTGAACTTCCCTCGGGTGGCTACACCTTC; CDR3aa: CASSELPSGGYTF
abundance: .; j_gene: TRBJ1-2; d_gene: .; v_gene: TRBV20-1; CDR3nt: TGCAGTGCTAGGGACAGATCCAACTATGGCTACACCTTC; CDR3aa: CSARDRSNYGYTF
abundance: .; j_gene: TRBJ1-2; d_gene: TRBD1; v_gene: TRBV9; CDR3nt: TGTGCCAGCAGTGGCGGGGACAGGGGCCTCTATGGCTACACCTTC; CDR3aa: CASSGGDRGLYGYTF
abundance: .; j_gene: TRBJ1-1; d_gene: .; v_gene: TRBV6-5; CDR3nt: TGTGCCAGCGCCCCCAATCGCCCTAACACTGAAGCTTTCTTT; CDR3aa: CASAPNRPNTEAFF
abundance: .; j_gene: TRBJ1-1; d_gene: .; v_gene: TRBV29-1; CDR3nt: TGCAGCGTCCCCGGGGCCACTGAAGCTTTCTTT; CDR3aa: CSVPGATEAFF
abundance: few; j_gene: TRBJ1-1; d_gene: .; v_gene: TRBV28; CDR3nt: TGTGCCAGCACCCAAGGAGGGGACACTGAAGCTTTCTTT; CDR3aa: CASTQGGDTEAFF
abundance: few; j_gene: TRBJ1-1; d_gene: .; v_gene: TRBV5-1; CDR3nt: TGCGCCAGCAGCTTAGCGTTGGGCGGCACTGAAGCTTTCTTT; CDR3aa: CASSLALGGTEAFF